This entry describes one T cell receptor (beta chain). As yet, its antigen is unknown. CDR1 SGHRS and CDR2 YFSETQ come from the germline V gene. Trimming took 5 bases from V and 5 from J, leaving 8 bases between them. There are 12 residues in the CDR3. This record comes from a study of cytomegalovirus exposure and HLA in healthy donors. On the study more broadly: One earlier analysis, a look at around 170 million T cells, found 100 million to 130 million unique TCR beta sequences. Overall study results and limits: When analyzed later, a missense DCLRE1C variant was found to be linked to TCR beta V- and J-gene trimming.

The PCR contained 60 Vbeta and 13 Jbeta primers. Method: immunoSEQ multiplex PCR; TCRdb's copy keeps in-frame clones and lacks some. The sample includes some 150,000 clones, over 60% of them seen just once. Sample: PBMCs. The rearrangement links TRBV5-1 to TRBJ2-1, with D possibly matching TRBD2 (5 bases). This receptor was taken from a female donor in good health and CMV-seronegative. In DNA form, the CDR3 reads TGCGCCAGCAGAGCGGCCAACAATGAGCAGTTCTTC. Amino acids: CASRAANNEQFF.